Below, 20 T cell receptor beta chains from the same sample are listed, as sequenced in a study of CD8+CD57+ T cells in acquired aplastic anemia. Genomic DNA templated the TCR beta VDJ and CDR3 profiling. Via MiXCR, TCRdb re-called the reads, giving one row per CDR3 protein. The sample holds roughly 170,000 distinct CDR3 sequences, around 50% seen once. The sequenced patients had an expansion of CD8+CD57+ cells seen by flow cytometry. The sample taken for sequencing was sorted CD4+, CD8+, or CD8+CD57+ T cells (not recorded which) from PBMCs. The receptors were sampled from a human donor with aplastic anemia.

This chain connects TRBV7-8 to TRBJ2-5, with D maybe TRBD1 (6 bases). Trimming shortened V by 5 bases and J by 0 bases, and 13 bases separated the two germline ends. Per the germline V gene, CDR1 is SGHVS and CDR2 is FQNEAQ. The CDR3 has 15 amino acids. CDR3 DNA sequence: TGTGCCAGCAGCACCGGGGACACGTACCAAGAGACCCAGTACTTC. It translates to CASSTGDTYQETQYF.

This clonotype has ten or more counts. The rearrangement uses TRBV24-1 and TRBJ2-2; D is possibly TRBD2 (6 bases). CDR3 size: 15 residues. Germline CDR1 reads KGHDR; CDR2 reads SFDVKD. Trimming stripped 5 bases from V and 5 bases from J, with 14 bases between. CDR3 protein: CATSGGMGVTGELFF. DNA of the CDR3: TGTGCCACCAGTGGCGGGATGGGCGTAACCGGGGAGCTGTTTTTT.

This clonotype came up a few times. The genes are TRBV2 and TRBJ1-2; D unresolved. Germline-derived CDR1 and CDR2 are SNHLY and FYNNEI. V lost 0 bases and J lost 8, with 13 bases in between. This CDR3 spans 14 amino acids. CDR3 protein: CASSEAVRSQGYTF. DNA of the CDR3: TGTGCCAGCAGTGAAGCCGTCCGCTCTCAGGGCTACACCTTC.

The rearrangement joins TRBV2 to TRBJ1-1; D unclear. The CDR3 has 14 residues. Between the trimmed V and J ends, which lost 4 bases and 1 base, there was a span of 10 bases. Per germline, CDR1 SNHLY and CDR2 FYNNEI. The DNA for the CDR3 is TGTGCCAGCAGTGCCCTCGCGGGGAACACTGAAGCTTTCTTT. Protein sequence: CASSALAGNTEAFF.

This chain uses TRBV24-1 with TRBJ2-3, with D perhaps being TRBD1 or TRBD2 (5 bases each). This CDR3 contains 14 residues. Deletions cut 6 bases from V and 0 bases from J, with 9 bases between. Germline CDR1 KGHDR, CDR2 SFDVKD. CDR3 sequence (DNA): TGTGCCACCAGTCGGGGCCATAGCACAGATACGCAGTATTTT. Amino acid sequence: CATSRGHSTDTQYF.

This clonotype was seen many times. The rearrangement joins TRBV2 to TRBJ1-2, with 11 bases identical to TRBD1. The CDR3 length is 13 residues. Germline CDR1 and CDR2: SNHLY and FYNNEI. After removal of 7 bases from V and 7 bases from J, the junction contained 5 bases not matched to a gene. This CDR3 reads CASKPGTGGGYTF. Here the CDR3 DNA reads TGTGCCAGCAAACCCGGGACAGGGGGTGGCTACACCTTC.

This rearrangement joins TRBV24-1 to TRBJ2-1; 13 bases fit TRBD2. Germline assignment: CDR1 KGHDR and CDR2 SFDVKD. This CDR3 comprises 14 residues. Trimming removed 5 bases from V and 10 bases from J; junction bases left unmatched: 4. CDR3 sequence: CATSATSGRGEQFF. For the CDR3, the DNA is TGTGCCACCAGTGCCACTAGCGGGAGGGGGGAGCAGTTCTTC.

This clonotype was counted ten times or more. The V gene is TRBV6-2 or TRBV6-3, the J gene TRBJ1-6, with 7 nucleotides matching TRBD1. CDR1 and CDR2 (germline): MNHEY, SVGEGT. Trimming at V came to 6 bases and at J to 6 bases, leaving 2 bases not matched to a gene. This CDR3 is 13 amino acids long. In nucleotides, the CDR3 is TGTGCCAGCAGGGGACAGTTTAATTCACCCCTCCACTTT. Translated: CASRGQFNSPLHF.

The chain links TRBV11-3 to TRBJ2-5, with D hard to call. The V end lost 3 bases, the J end lost 5 bases, and 10 bases lay between the germline ends. Germline V gene data show CDR1 as SGHNT and CDR2 as YENEEA. This CDR3 is built from 13 residues. DNA for the CDR3: TGTGCCAGCAGCTTGTCTGGGCGGGAGACCCAGTACTTC. This encodes CASSLSGRETQYF. Complete variable domain (other parts from reference TRBV11-3 and TRBJ2-5): EAGVVQSPRYKIIEKKQPVAFWCNPISGHNTLYWYLQNLGQGPELLIRYENEEAVDDSQLPKDRFSAERLKGVDSTLKIQPAELGDSAVYLCASSLSGRETQYFGPGTRLLVL.

The chain combines TRBV25-1 with TRBJ2-3; 9 bases agree with TRBD1. The assigned J gene may be wrong: the sequence end matches TRBJ1-4 better. Germline CDR1 is MGHDK and CDR2 is SYGVNS. This CDR3 is built from 16 residues. CDR3 sequence (DNA): TGTGCCAGCAGTGAAAAGGCCCCGGGGACAGGGGAAAAACTGTTTTTT. It yields the protein CASSEKAPGTGEKLFF.

This clonotype has just a few counts. The rearrangement uses TRBV30 and TRBJ1-3; D possibly corresponds to TRBD1 (5 bases). Per the germline V gene, CDR1 is GTSNPN and CDR2 is SVGIG (reference sequence). This CDR3 has 12 amino acids. The ends were cut back, 3 bases at V and 4 bases at J, with 7 bases in the middle. CDR3 coding DNA: TGTGCCTGGAGCCGGGGGGGAAACACCATATATTTT. Protein product: CAWSRGGNTIYF. Based on the CDR3 plus reference TRBV30 and TRBJ1-3, the full variable domain is SQTIHQWPATLVQPVGSPLSLECTVEGTSNPNLYWYRQAAGRGLQLLFYSVGIGQISSEVPQNLSASRPQDRQFILSSKKLLLSDSGFYLCAWSRGGNTIYFGEGSWLTVV.

The V and J genes are TRBV29-1 and TRBJ2-7; 7 nucleotides line up with TRBD2. The germline V gene has CDR1 SQVTM and CDR2 ANQGSEA. The CDR3 is made up of 14 amino acids. The V and J ends lost 3 bases and 0 bases, in that order; junction bases with no gene match: 5. DNA for the CDR3: TGCAGCGTTGATCTCCGGGGGGACTCCTACGAGCAGTACTTC. Translation gives CSVDLRGDSYEQYF.

This clonotype was detected many times. CDR3 sequence (DNA): TGCAGCGTTGAATACGCACGCAATCAGCCCCAGCATTTT. The encoded protein is CSVEYARNQPQHF. V gene TRBV29-1 combines with J gene TRBJ1-5; D unresolved. The CDR3 totals 13 residues. In germline, CDR1 is SQVTM, CDR2 ANQGSEA. V shed 2 bases and J shed 2 bases, with 7 bases lying between them.

V usage is TRBV25-1 and J usage is TRBJ2-5; 8 bases map to TRBD1. The junction had 4 bases not matched to a gene; V was cut back by 2 bases and J by 5 bases. The CDR3 spans 14 residues. Per germline, CDR1 MGHDK and CDR2 SYGVNS. The CDR3 reads CASSEDRGRETQYF. The CDR3 DNA reads TGTGCCAGCAGTGAAGACAGGGGCAGGGAGACCCAGTACTTC.

The sample holds many counts of this clonotype. The chain uses TRBV5-1 and TRBJ2-3, with D tentatively TRBD1 or TRBD2 (6 bases each). Trimming removed 0 bases at V and 8 bases at J, with 13 bases between. Per the germline V gene, CDR1 is SGHRS and CDR2 is YFSETQ. The CDR3 totals 14 residues. For the CDR3, the DNA is TGCGCCAGCAGCTTGGGCGGGGTAGGGGGTACGCAGTATTTT. Protein product: CASSLGGVGGTQYF.

CDR3 region: CASSRGTGQETQYF. CDR3 DNA: TGTGCCAGCAGCCGAGGGACAGGGCAAGAGACCCAGTACTTC. The chain is built from TRBV6-1 and TRBJ2-5, with 9 bases aligning to TRBD1. V trimming: 6 bases; J trimming: 2 bases; junction bases outside the gene matches: 4. The CDR3 is 14 residues long. Germline V CDR1 and CDR2: MNHNS, SASEGT.

This chain joins TRBV9 and TRBJ2-7; D unresolved. The CDR3 runs 11 residues. Per the germline V gene, CDR1 is SGDLS and CDR2 is YYNGEE. Trimming pared 2 bases from V and 6 bases from J, leaving 6 bases between. CDR3 region: CASSVDTEQYF. The DNA of the CDR3 is TGTGCCAGCAGCGTCGACACCGAGCAGTACTTC.

The rearrangement uses TRBV15 and TRBJ1-2; a weak D match, TRBD1 (5 bases). Trimming stripped 5 bases from V and 0 bases from J, with 7 bases between. The CDR3 contains 13 residues. Germline assignment: CDR1 LNHNV and CDR2 YYDKDF (reference sequence). The CDR3, as DNA: TGTGCCACCAGCGGGGGGGCTAACTATGGCTACACCTTC. As protein: CATSGGANYGYTF.

This clonotype was found once. The chain couples TRBV29-1 to TRBJ2-3; 7 bases match TRBD2. Trimming at V came to 6 bases and at J to 6 bases, leaving 9 bases not matched to a gene. This CDR3 has 13 amino acids. Germline CDR1 and CDR2: SQVTM and ANQGSEA. CDR3 in amino acids: CSVSGTTGDTQYF. The CDR3 nucleotides are TGCAGCGTAAGCGGGACCACTGGTGATACGCAGTATTTT.

The chain carries TRBV20-1 and TRBJ1-2; TRBD1 matches at 9 bases. Trimming cost V 0 bases and J 4 bases; bases outside gene matches: 6. The CDR3 is made up of 15 amino acids. Germline CDR1 reads DFQATT; CDR2 reads SNEGSKA (reference sequence). For the CDR3, the DNA is TGCAGTGCTAGAGAACAGGGGGCGCAGATCTATGGCTACACCTTC. Amino acid sequence: CSAREQGAQIYGYTF.